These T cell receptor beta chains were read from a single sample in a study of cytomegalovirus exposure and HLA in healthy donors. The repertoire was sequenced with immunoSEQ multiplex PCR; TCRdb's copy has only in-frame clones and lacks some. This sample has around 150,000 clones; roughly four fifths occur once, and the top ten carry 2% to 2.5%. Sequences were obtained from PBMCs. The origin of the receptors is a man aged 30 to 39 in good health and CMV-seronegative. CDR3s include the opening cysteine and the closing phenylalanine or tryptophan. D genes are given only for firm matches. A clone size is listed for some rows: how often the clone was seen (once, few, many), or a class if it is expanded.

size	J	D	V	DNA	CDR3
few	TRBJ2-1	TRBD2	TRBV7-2	TGTGCCAGCAGCTTAACTAGCGGGACGTACAATGAGCAGTTCTTC	CASSLTSGTYNEQFF
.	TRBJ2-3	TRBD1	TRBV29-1	TGCAGCATAGGACAGGGGGCCTCCACAGATACGCAGTATTTT	CSIGQGASTDTQYF
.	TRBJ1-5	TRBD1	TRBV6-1	TGTGCCAGCAGTGATGAGGGGGCCCCACAGCCCCAGCATTTT	CASSDEGAPQPQHF
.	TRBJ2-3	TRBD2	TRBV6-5	TGTGCCAGCACCCAGCCCGGGAGGATAGATACGCAGTATTTT	CASTQPGRIDTQYF
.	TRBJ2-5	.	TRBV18	TGTGCCAGCTTCCAAACTAAACAGGGTAGGAGGGAGACCCAGTACTTC	CASFQTKQGRRETQYF
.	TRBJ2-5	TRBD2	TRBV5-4	TGTGCCAGCAGCTTGCCTAGCGGGAGAGAGACCCAGTACTTC	CASSLPSGRETQYF
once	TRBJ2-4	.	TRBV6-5	TGTGCCAGCTCCTATCTTGCCAAAAACATTCAGTACTTC	CASSYLAKNIQYF
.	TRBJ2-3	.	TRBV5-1	TGCGCCAGCAGCAATCCTCCCGGGACTGCATATAGCACAGATACGCAGTATTTT	CASSNPPGTAYSTDTQYF
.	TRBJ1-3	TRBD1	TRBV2	TGTGCCAGCAGTGACAGGGGGCAAAACACCATATATTTT	CASSDRGQNTIYF
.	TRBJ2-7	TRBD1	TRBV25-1	TGTGCCAGCAGTGACCAGGGGGACTACGAGCAGTACTTC	CASSDQGDYEQYF
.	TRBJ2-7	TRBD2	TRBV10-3	TGTGCCATCAGTGACCTAGCGGGTTACGAGCAGTACTTC	CAISDLAGYEQYF
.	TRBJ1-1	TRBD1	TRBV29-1	TGCAGCGTTGCCGACTGGACAGGGATAATCACTGAAGCTTTCTTT	CSVADWTGIITEAFF
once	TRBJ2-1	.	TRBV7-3	TGTGCCAGCAGCCGCTCAGGTGGGGGGGCGAGGGAGCAGTTCTTC	CASSRSGGGAREQFF
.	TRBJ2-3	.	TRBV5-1	TGCGCCAGCAGCTTGGTACCCAGGGGCGACGCTACGCAGTATTTT	CASSLVPRGDATQYF